This TCR beta chain was sequenced for a study of identical twins. Regarding this clonotype: Its antigen is currently unknown.

The study's findings and limits: Within twin pairs, the out-of-frame alpha sequences they shared showed excess low generation probability.

Template switching created a universal primer site, and the cDNA included unique molecular identifiers. Using its own MiXCR run on the 5' RACE reads, TCRdb lists one record per CDR3 protein. The repertoire consists of fewer than 650,000 distinct CDR3 sequences, with around a tenth occurring once and the leading ten covering 2.5% to 3.5%. These data also featured in a second study, about yellow fever vaccine responses in identical twins.

This clonotype originated in a woman aged 18-29 years in good health. Sequenced material: PBMCs.

CDR3: CASSYSKGQGLISYGYTF. As DNA, the CDR3 is TGTGCCAGCAGTTACTCTAAGGGACAGGGTCTTATTAGCTATGGCTACACCTTC. This chain links TRBV6-5 with TRBJ1-2; TRBD1 aligns across 9 bases. The V gene end was trimmed by 0 bases and the J gene end by 4 bases; junction bases not matched to a gene: 12. CDR3 length equals 18 residues. Germline lookup yields CDR1 MNHEY and CDR2 SVGAGI.